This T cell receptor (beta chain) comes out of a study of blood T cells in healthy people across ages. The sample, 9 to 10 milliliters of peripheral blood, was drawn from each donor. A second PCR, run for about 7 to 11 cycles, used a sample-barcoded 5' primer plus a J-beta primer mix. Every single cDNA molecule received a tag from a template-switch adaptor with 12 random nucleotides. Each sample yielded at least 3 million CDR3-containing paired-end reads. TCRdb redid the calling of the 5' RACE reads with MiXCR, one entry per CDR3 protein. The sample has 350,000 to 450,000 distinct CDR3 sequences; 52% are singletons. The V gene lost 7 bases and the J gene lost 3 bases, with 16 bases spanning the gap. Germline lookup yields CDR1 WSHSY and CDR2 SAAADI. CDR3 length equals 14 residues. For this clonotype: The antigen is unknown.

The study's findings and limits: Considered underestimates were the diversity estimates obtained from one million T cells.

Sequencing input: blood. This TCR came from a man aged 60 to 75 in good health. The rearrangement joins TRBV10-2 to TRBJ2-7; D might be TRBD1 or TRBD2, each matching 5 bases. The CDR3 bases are TGCGCCAGCACGGGGACGGGCGGCGGCTACGAGCAGTACTTC. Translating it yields CASTGTGGGYEQYF.